Presented here are 6 T cell receptor beta chains from one specimen sequenced in a study of PD-1 blockade in classical Hodgkin lymphoma. All trial patients relapsed after autologous stem cell transplantation. Researchers report purifying CD4+ T cells from thawed PBMCs by magnetic negative selection. This table comes from immunoSEQ multiplex PCR, and its TCRdb copy is limited to in-frame clones, with some not included. The table includes about 13,000 clones, roughly 90% detected once. The input for sequencing was CD4+ T cells from blood, taken at baseline. All receptors come from a human donor with classical Hodgkin lymphoma.

V gene TRBV6-1 combines with J gene TRBJ1-5; D call uncertain. Germline V gives CDR1 MNHNS, CDR2 SASEGT. V was trimmed by 3 bases and J by 5 bases, leaving 8 bases between them. The CDR3 consists of 13 residues. CDR3 in amino acids: CASSDGSYQPQHF. In DNA form, the CDR3 reads TGTGCCAGCAGTGACGGTTCATATCAGCCCCAGCATTTT.

A few counts support this clone. The gene calls are TRBV11-2 and TRBJ2-7, with TRBD2 matching over 9 bases. Germline CDR1 reads SGHAT; CDR2 reads FQNNGV. The CDR3 is 15 residues long. V gave up 5 bases and J gave up 2 bases; unmatched junction bases: 7. The CDR3 region is CASSLRASGTYEQYF. DNA of the CDR3: TGTGCCAGCAGCCTCAGGGCTAGCGGGACCTACGAGCAGTACTTC.

V usage is TRBV2 and J usage is TRBJ2-4; D not resolved. Trimming removed 6 bases at V and 6 bases at J, with 9 bases between. CDR3 length: 12 amino acids. Germline loops: CDR1 SNHLY, CDR2 FYNNEI. CDR3 residues: CASRTNGNIQYF. CDR3 coding DNA: TGTGCCAGCAGGACCAATGGAAACATTCAGTACTTC.

The chain carries TRBV29-1 and TRBJ2-5, with TRBD2 matching over 7 bases. The J call could be wrong; TRBJ2-7 is a better fit for the DNA end. The CDR3 length is 14 residues. Looked up from germline, CDR1 is SQVTM and CDR2 is ANQGSEA. This CDR3 is CSVLAAQASYEQYF. The CDR3 DNA reads as TGCAGCGTCCTAGCGGCCCAGGCGTCCTACGAGCAGTACTTC.

The CDR3 region is CASSATGFSLEKLFF. The CDR3 nucleotides are TGTGCCAGCAGCGCCACAGGGTTTTCCCTTGAAAAACTGTTTTTT. The chain couples TRBV7-9 to TRBJ1-4, with D perhaps TRBD1 (6 bases). Germline V gene lookup returns CDR1 SEHNR and CDR2 FQNEAQ (reference sequence). This CDR3 spans 15 amino acids. Trimming cost V 5 bases and J 7 bases, with 17 bases left between them.

This clone was detected only a few times. The chain links TRBV28 to TRBJ1-6; 7 bases agree with TRBD1. The germline V gene has CDR1 MDHEN and CDR2 SYDVKM. Trimming removed 5 bases from V and 6 bases from J; junction bases left unmatched: 10. CDR3 length: 16 residues. The DNA for the CDR3 is TGTGCCAGCAGTACCCGACAGGGCGCCATTAATTCACCCCTCCACTTT. This gives the protein CASSTRQGAINSPLHF.